This TCR beta chain was identified during a study of post-analysis software for immune sequencing data. Across the study: In terms of disease course, relapsing-remitting, secondary progressive and progressive-relapsing multiple sclerosis were included. Study observations and caveats: Patients carried roughly five TRBV segments more frequently than controls did, and TRBV5-6, TRBV5-1 and TRBV20-1 were among them.

The CDR3 loop spans 15 amino acids. Germline V gene data show CDR1 as LGHDT and CDR2 as YNNKEL (reference sequence). Germline trimming cut 1 base from V and 6 bases from J; bases unmatched to any gene: 5. In this sample, this clonotype turned up a few times. Its antigen is currently unknown. Carried by the TCR beta cDNA libraries were unique molecular identifiers. From the PCR reads, TCRdb called clonotypes with MiXCR, one entry per CDR3 protein. The sample lists roughly 540,000 distinct CDR3 sequences; roughly 34% were seen once. The material sequenced was blood. This chain uses TRBV3-1 with TRBJ2-1; 8 bases map to TRBD1. This TCR was sampled from a girl aged 2-17 years with multiple sclerosis. CDR3 bases: TGTGCCAGCAGCCAAGTCGGAACAGGGGGCAATGAGCAGTTCTTC. It is translated as CASSQVGTGGNEQFF.